These 7 T cell receptor beta chains share one sample of origin, sequenced in a study of T cells after posttransplantation cyclophosphamide. Profiling relied on immunoSEQ multiplex PCR, and the TCRdb table lists in-frame clones only, not all of them. Among tens of thousands of clones listed, roughly 93% were seen once. The specimen was PBMCs. These receptor sequences come from a woman in her forties or fifties in good health and a related stem cell transplant donor.

V usage is TRBV5-1 and J usage is TRBJ1-2; 11 nucleotides align to TRBD1. The CDR3 loop spans 14 amino acids. J lost 4 bases, V lost 6 bases, and 5 bases had no gene match. Germline V gene data show CDR1 as SGHRS and CDR2 as YFSETQ. CDR3 DNA sequence: TGCGCCAGCACCGGGACAGGGGGTAGCTATGGCTACACCTTC. Amino acids: CASTGTGGSYGYTF.

This clone is a singleton in its sample. This sample also contains other DNA sequences that code for the same CDR3. V usage is TRBV6-5 and J usage is TRBJ2-7, with D possibly being TRBD1 (5 bases). Trimming stripped 2 bases from V and 0 bases from J, with 8 bases between. Germline lookup yields CDR1 MNHEY and CDR2 SVGAGI. The CDR3 contains 14 residues. The CDR3 is CASSYRGSSYEQYF. In DNA, the CDR3 is TGTGCCAGCAGTTACAGGGGTTCCTCCTACGAGCAGTACTTC.

A single count supports this clone. The V call is TRBV6-5, the J call TRBJ1-2, with a tentative D call TRBD1 (6 bases). The V gene lost 6 bases and the J gene lost 2 bases, with 16 bases spanning the gap. CDR3 length: 15 amino acids. CDR1 and CDR2 (germline): MNHEY, SVGAGI. In DNA, the CDR3 is TGTGCCAGCAGGGCAGGGGTTTCAGCCAACTATGGCTACACCTTC. It specifies CASRAGVSANYGYTF.

The CDR3 DNA reads TGCGCCAGCAGCTTAGAAGGGGGAGTCACTGAAGCTTTCTTT. Translated, it gives CASSLEGGVTEAFF. The rearrangement links TRBV5-1 to TRBJ1-1; D is possibly TRBD1 (6 bases). In germline, CDR1 is SGHRS, CDR2 YFSETQ. The CDR3 is 14 amino acids. The germline V and J ends were trimmed by 2 bases and 4 bases, with 12 bases remaining between them.

The J gene is TRBJ1-5, the V gene TRBV5-6; D not certain. The CDR3 is 15 residues long. With 0 bases removed from V and 6 bases from J, the gap between germline ends came to 13 bases. In germline, CDR1 is SGHDT, CDR2 YYEEEE. The CDR3 sequence: CASSLELEAGQPQHF. CDR3 bases: TGTGCCAGCAGCTTGGAGCTAGAGGCGGGTCAGCCCCAGCATTTT. Drawing the rest from reference TRBV5-6 and TRBJ1-5, the complete variable domain is DAGVTQSPTHLIKTRGQQVTLRCSPKSGHDTVSWYQQALGQGPQFIFQYYEEEERQRGNFPDRFSGHQFPNYSSELNVNALLLGDSALYLCASSLELEAGQPQHFGDGTRLSIL.

This clone was counted once. The chain combines TRBV10-3 with TRBJ2-3; 8 nucleotides align to TRBD1. J lost 1 base, V lost 5 bases, and 2 bases had no gene match. Germline CDR1 ENHRY, CDR2 SYGVKD. The CDR3 is 14 residues long. The CDR3 loop is CAISTGGRTDTQYF. Written as DNA, the CDR3 is TGTGCCATCAGTACAGGGGGACGCACAGATACGCAGTATTTT.

The chain recombines TRBV18 with TRBJ1-1; 7 nucleotides line up with TRBD1. V was clipped by 6 bases and J by 3 bases; unmatched bases: 13. Germline V gives CDR1 KGHSH, CDR2 LQKENI. The CDR3 length is 16 residues. The DNA of the CDR3 is TGTGCCAGCTCCCCATCTACAGGGGCGGGGTACACTGAAGCTTTCTTT. This encodes CASSPSTGAGYTEAFF.